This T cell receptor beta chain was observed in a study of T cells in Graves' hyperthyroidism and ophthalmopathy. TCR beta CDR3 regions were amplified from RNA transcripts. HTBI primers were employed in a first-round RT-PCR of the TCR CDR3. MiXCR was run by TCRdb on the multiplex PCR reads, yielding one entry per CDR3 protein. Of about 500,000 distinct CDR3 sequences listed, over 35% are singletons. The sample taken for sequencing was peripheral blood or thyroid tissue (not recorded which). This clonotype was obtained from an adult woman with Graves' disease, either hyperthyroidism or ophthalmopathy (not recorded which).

The CDR3 region is CASSPQRGTRYTEAFF. CDR3 nucleotide sequence: TGCGCCAGCAGCCCGCAGCGGGGGACCAGGTACACTGAAGCTTTCTTT. The V gene is TRBV5-1, the J gene TRBJ1-1; D might be TRBD1 (5 bases). Deletions cut 4 bases from V and 3 bases from J, with 19 bases between. The CDR3 is made up of 16 amino acids. Germline-derived CDR1 and CDR2 are SGHRS and YFSETQ.